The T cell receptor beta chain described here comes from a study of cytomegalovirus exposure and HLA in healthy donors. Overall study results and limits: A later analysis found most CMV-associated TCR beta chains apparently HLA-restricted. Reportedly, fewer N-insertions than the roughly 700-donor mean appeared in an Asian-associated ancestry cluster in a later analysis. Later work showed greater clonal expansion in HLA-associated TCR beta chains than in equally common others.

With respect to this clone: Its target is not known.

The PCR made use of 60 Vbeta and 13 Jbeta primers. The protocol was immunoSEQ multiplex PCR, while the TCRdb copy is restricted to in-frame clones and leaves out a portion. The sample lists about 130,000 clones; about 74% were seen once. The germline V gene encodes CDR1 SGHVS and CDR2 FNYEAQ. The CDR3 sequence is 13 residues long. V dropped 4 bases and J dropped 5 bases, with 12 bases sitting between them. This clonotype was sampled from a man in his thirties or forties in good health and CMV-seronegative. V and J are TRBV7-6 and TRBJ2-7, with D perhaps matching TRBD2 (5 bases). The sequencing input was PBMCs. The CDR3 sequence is CASSSGVRDEQYF. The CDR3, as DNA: TGTGCCAGCAGCTCCGGGGTAAGGGACGAGCAGTACTTC.